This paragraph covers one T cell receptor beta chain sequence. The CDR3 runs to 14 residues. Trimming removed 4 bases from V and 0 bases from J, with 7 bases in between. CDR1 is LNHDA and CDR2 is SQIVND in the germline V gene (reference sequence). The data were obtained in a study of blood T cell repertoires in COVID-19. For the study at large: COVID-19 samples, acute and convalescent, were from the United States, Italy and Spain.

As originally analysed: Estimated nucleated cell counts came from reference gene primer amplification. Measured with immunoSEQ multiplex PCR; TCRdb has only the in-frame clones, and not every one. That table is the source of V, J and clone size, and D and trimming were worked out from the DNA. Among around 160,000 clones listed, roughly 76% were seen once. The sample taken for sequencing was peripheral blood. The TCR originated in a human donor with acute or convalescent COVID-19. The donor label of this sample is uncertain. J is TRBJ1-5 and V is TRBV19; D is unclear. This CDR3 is CASSTQVSNQPQHF. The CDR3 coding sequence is TGTGCCAGTAGTACGCAGGTTAGCAATCAGCCCCAGCATTTT.